This T cell receptor (beta chain) came from a study of blood T cell repertoires in COVID-19. Study overall: Acute-phase and convalescent COVID-19 samples originated in the United States, Italy and Spain.

Assay: immunoSEQ multiplex PCR; the TCRdb copy retains only in-frame clones and omits some. The sample carries tens of thousands of clones, less than 85% recorded once. The sample was peripheral blood. The sequence was collected from a man between 65 and 85 years old with acute or convalescent COVID-19.

Here the CDR3 reads CAINTGYNEQFF. As DNA, the CDR3 is TGTGCCATCAATACAGGGTACAATGAGCAGTTCTTC. This rearrangement joins TRBV10-3 to TRBJ2-1; a weak D match, TRBD1 (6 bases). CDR1 is ENHRY and CDR2 is SYGVKD in the germline V gene. This CDR3 is 12 amino acids long. V was trimmed by 7 bases and J by 4 bases, leaving 8 bases between them.